This T cell receptor (beta chain) was obtained from a study of OX40 agonist ivuxolimab in advanced cancers. Study-level background: Partial responses were seen in three patients, one with hepatocellular carcinoma and two with cutaneous melanoma.

Broader study findings: The study did not work out the antigen specificity of the expanded peripheral T cells. Clonal expansion by week 6 occurred in CD4+ and CD8+ blood T cells (at 0.1 to 3.0 mg/kg).

As concerns this clone: No antigen is known for it.

CDR1 is SEHNR and CDR2 is FQNEAQ in the germline V gene (reference sequence). The V and J ends lost 2 bases and 7 bases, in that order; junction bases with no gene match: 2. This CDR3 contains 14 residues. Patients were ruled out by autoimmune disease history or systemic immunosuppression. The data were produced by immunoSEQ multiplex PCR, yet TCRdb's version contains in-frame clones alone and is incomplete. The table has roughly 80,000 clones, about 86% seen once. The sequences come from CD4+ or CD8+ T cells sorted from blood, collected in a trial of the OX40 agonist ivuxolimab. This sequence was found in an adult with an advanced solid tumor such as melanoma, head and neck, liver or kidney cancer. The J gene is TRBJ1-6, the V gene TRBV7-9, with 7 bases lining up with TRBD1. The CDR3 sequence is CASSLRDSNSPLHF. CDR3 nucleotide sequence: TGTGCCAGCAGCTTAAGGGACAGCAATTCACCCCTCCACTTT.